These T cell receptor beta chains were read from a single sample in a study of shared clonotypes between healthy human individuals. TCRdb's copy holds only in-frame clones and misses some; the assay was immunoSEQ multiplex PCR. This sample has roughly 600,000 clones, with 98% found just once. Sequencing used naive CD8+ T cells sorted from blood. The receptors stem from a man aged 30 to 45 in good health. Each CDR3 is given with its conserved first and last residue.

v_call	j_call	cdr3_aa
TRBV27	TRBJ1-5	CASNRVGQPQHF
TRBV4-3	TRBJ1-3	CASSQTSVGNSGNTIYF
TRBV19	TRBJ2-7	CASNPGVGAYEQYF
TRBV5-1	TRBJ2-3	CASSFAGGTDTQYF
TRBV30	TRBJ2-7	CAWSVTSSPYEQYF
TRBV15	TRBJ2-3	CATSNQQDTQYF
TRBV4-1	TRBJ2-3	CASSQAETVAGADTQYF
TRBV10-2	TRBJ2-3	CASSLVGRAADTQYF
TRBV7-9	TRBJ2-2	CASSTLPGRHNTGELFF
TRBV27	TRBJ1-1	CASSLWKTGAMNTEAFF
TRBV18	TRBJ2-7	CASSHLPGLADEQYF
TRBV7-6	TRBJ1-2	CASSPGRGSLLGYTF
TRBV5-4	TRBJ2-7	CASSSRDLSHEQYF
TRBV5-1	TRBJ2-7	CASSPEVAGGLSYEQYF
TRBV6-5	TRBJ1-1	CASSYGINTEAFF
TRBV5-4	TRBJ2-7	CASSPWTSLSEQYF